This TCR beta chain came from a study of long-term antiretroviral therapy in people with HIV. Overall study findings and caveats: Dominating the repertoire at all time points were the clones that expanded before ART.

Specimens held roughly 0.9-10 million cryopreserved PBMC prior to DNA extraction. Version v3.0 of the immunoSEQ assay ran at survey level. Using immunoSEQ multiplex PCR, the repertoire was profiled, and TCRdb retains in-frame clones only, with some absent. The sample has about 15,000 clones, 78% seen once. On this clone itself: What it recognizes is unknown.

Sequences were derived from unsorted PBMCs, sampled more than 3.1 years after starting antiretroviral therapy. The receptor was isolated from a woman aged 35 to 49 with HIV.

The CDR3 loop reads CAIRENTEAFF. Written as DNA, the CDR3 is TGTGCCATCAGGGAGAACACTGAAGCTTTCTTT. This chain links TRBV10-3 with TRBJ1-1; D is unclear. CDR1 and CDR2 from the germline V gene are ENHRY and SYGVKD. V was trimmed by 6 bases and J by 1 base, leaving 3 bases between them. The CDR3 consists of 11 residues.